This entry lists 32 T cell receptor beta chains sequenced from one sample in a study of T cell responses to AZD1222 COVID-19 vaccine. The data were produced by immunoSEQ multiplex PCR, yet TCRdb's version contains in-frame clones alone and is incomplete. The sample records roughly 150,000 clones, 89% being singletons. The material was peripheral blood, obtained on day 0 of AZD1222 vaccination. The receptor set was obtained from an adult in good health.

V usage is TRBV19 and J usage is TRBJ1-2; D uncertain. The CDR3 is 14 residues long. Germline loops: CDR1 LNHDA, CDR2 SQIVND (reference sequence). Deletions cut 1 base from V and 4 bases from J, with 10 bases between. This CDR3 reads CASSIASQAYGYTF. CDR3 sequence (DNA): TGTGCCAGTAGTATAGCGTCGCAAGCCTATGGCTACACCTTC.

This clone was detected only once. This chain connects TRBV7-2 to TRBJ1-2, with a tentative D call TRBD1 (6 bases). This CDR3 region has 15 residues. Between the trimmed V and J ends, which lost 5 bases and 4 bases, there was a span of 17 bases. Germline CDR1 and CDR2: SGHTA and FQGNSA. The CDR3 DNA reads as TGTGCCAGCAGCCAAAATATTCAGACAGGCTATGGCTACACCTTC. It encodes CASSQNIQTGYGYTF.

This sequence joins TRBV7-9 and TRBJ2-7; 8 nucleotides agree with TRBD1. Germline trimming cut 4 bases from V and 5 bases from J; bases unmatched to any gene: 1. The CDR3 spans 12 residues. CDR1 SEHNR and CDR2 FQNEAQ come from the germline V gene (reference sequence). CDR3 region: CASSWTGNEQYF. The CDR3 bases are TGTGCCAGCAGCTGGACAGGGAACGAGCAGTACTTC.

This chain links TRBV24-1 with TRBJ1-2; perhaps TRBD1 as D (5 bases). Trimming shortened V by 7 bases and J by 3 bases, and 11 bases separated the two germline ends. The CDR3 length is 13 residues. Germline V lookup: CDR1 KGHDR, CDR2 SFDVKD. The CDR3 DNA sequence: TGTGCCACCAGGAGAGGGGTTGACTATGGCTACACCTTC. This encodes CATRRGVDYGYTF.

The rearrangement links TRBV5-1 to TRBJ1-1, with TRBD1 matching 8 bases. After removal of 7 bases from V and 4 bases from J, the junction contained 12 bases not matched to a gene. Germline V gene sequence: CDR1 SGHRS, CDR2 YFSETQ. This CDR3 spans 15 amino acids. CDR3 sequence reads: CASGYARGLGTEAFF. DNA of the CDR3: TGCGCCAGCGGCTACGCCAGGGGGCTGGGCACTGAAGCTTTCTTT. Complete variable domain (other parts from reference TRBV5-1 and TRBJ1-1): KAGVTQTPRYLIKTRGQQVTLSCSPISGHRSVSWYQQTPGQGLQFLFEYFSETQRNKGNFPGRFSGRQFSNSRSEMNVSTLELGDSALYLCASGYARGLGTEAFFGQGTRLTVV.

The chain employs TRBV28 and TRBJ1-2; no firm D call. This CDR3 has 13 amino acids. Germline values: CDR1 MDHEN, CDR2 SYDVKM. Trimming took 7 bases from V and 3 from J, leaving 12 bases between them. The CDR3 coding sequence is TGTGCCAGCACCGCGTGGGGTGACTATGGCTACACCTTC. It translates to CASTAWGDYGYTF.

The rearrangement links TRBV11-3 to TRBJ1-1; D gene ambiguous. Germline-derived CDR1 and CDR2 are SGHNT and YENEEA. The CDR3 runs to 13 residues. Deletions cut 2 bases from V and 4 bases from J, with 8 bases between. This CDR3 reads CASSLREGTEAFF. The CDR3 nucleotides read TGTGCCAGCAGCTTAAGAGAGGGCACTGAAGCTTTCTTT.

In DNA, the CDR3 is TGTGCCAGCAGCCAAGAAATGTATCTAGCGGGGGTTCCTTACAATGAGCAGTTCTTC. It translates to CASSQEMYLAGVPYNEQFF. The gene calls are TRBV3-1 (or the pseudogene TRBV3-2) and TRBJ2-1, with 10 bases matching TRBD2. The CDR3 contains 19 residues. From germline, CDR1 is LGHDT and CDR2 YNNKEL (reference sequence). Trimming at V came to 0 bases and at J to 4 bases, leaving 12 bases not matched to a gene.

The chain links TRBV7-3 to TRBJ2-2; TRBD2 agrees at 12 bases. This CDR3 comprises 16 residues. In germline, CDR1 is SGHTA, CDR2 FQGTGA. With 5 bases clipped from V and 4 bases from J, the junction kept 5 bases outside the gene matches. For the CDR3, the DNA is TGTGCCAGCAGCCTGACTAGCGGGAGAAGCACCGGGGAGCTGTTTTTT. This encodes CASSLTSGRSTGELFF.

The chain is built from TRBV6-1 and TRBJ2-7; 8 positions agree with TRBD2. The J segment lost 4 bases and the V segment lost 2 bases, leaving 10 bases of the junction unmatched. CDR3 length equals 16 residues. Germline assignment: CDR1 MNHNS and CDR2 SASEGT. CDR3 nucleotide sequence: TGTGCCAGCAGTGAACATATGGGTAGCGGGGCGTACGAGCAGTACTTC. It codes for CASSEHMGSGAYEQYF.

The V call is TRBV28, the J call TRBJ1-1; D gene uncertain. There are 12 residues in the CDR3. The germline V gene encodes CDR1 MDHEN and CDR2 SYDVKM. With 2 bases removed from V and 5 bases from J, the gap between germline ends came to 6 bases. The CDR3, as DNA: TGTGCCAGCAGTTTACGGGTGACTGAAGCTTTCTTT. It encodes CASSLRVTEAFF.

DNA for the CDR3: TGTGCCAGCACCCCAACGGGGGGCGCGCGGTCACCCCTCCACTTT. This codes for CASTPTGGARSPLHF. The chain joins TRBV6-2 or TRBV6-3 to TRBJ1-6; possibly TRBD1 for D (6 bases). This CDR3 is built from 15 residues. Germline loops: CDR1 MNHEY, CDR2 SVGEGT. The V end was cut by 7 bases, the J end by 10 bases, with 20 bases between.

This clone was counted a single time. J is TRBJ1-1 and V is TRBV7-9; no clear D. The CDR3 is 13 amino acids. V shed 5 bases and J shed 1 base, with 8 bases lying between them. Germline-derived CDR1 and CDR2 are SEHNR and FQNEAQ (reference sequence). CDR3: CASSATANTEAFF. CDR3 DNA: TGTGCCAGCAGCGCTACAGCGAACACTGAAGCTTTCTTT.

V is TRBV4-1 and J is TRBJ1-1; D gene unclear. Per the germline V gene, CDR1 is MGHRA and CDR2 is YSYEKL. V was cut by 0 bases and J by 1 base, with 9 bases left in between. The length of the CDR3 is 15 residues. Here the CDR3 reads CASSQDGRSNTEAFF. The DNA for the CDR3 is TGCGCCAGCAGCCAAGATGGAAGATCGAACACTGAAGCTTTCTTT.

The V call is TRBV11-2, the J call TRBJ1-1, with D tentatively TRBD1 (6 bases). The germline V gene has CDR1 SGHAT and CDR2 FQNNGV. This CDR3 is 14 amino acids long. Trimming stripped 1 base from V and 10 bases from J, with 16 bases between. The CDR3 DNA follows: TGTGCCAGCAGCTTAGTTCGGGACATAGGTGTAGCTTTCTTT. It yields the protein CASSLVRDIGVAFF.

This chain links TRBV10-2 with TRBJ1-2; D might be TRBD1 (5 bases). Per germline, CDR1 WSHSY and CDR2 SAAADI. There are 14 residues in the CDR3. V lost 6 bases and J lost 4, with 15 bases in between. The DNA of the CDR3 is TGCGCCAGCAGGGATCTGGGGGAAACCTATGGCTACACCTTC. Translated: CASRDLGETYGYTF.

This clone was seen only a few times. The genes are TRBV5-4 and TRBJ2-1, with unresolved D. The CDR3 is made up of 14 amino acids. V was pared by 0 bases and J by 7 bases, with 11 bases between. CDR1 and CDR2 (germline): SGHNT, YYREEE (reference sequence). This chain's CDR3 is CASSLVQTRNEQFF. The CDR3 coding sequence is TGTGCCAGCAGCTTGGTACAAACGCGGAATGAGCAGTTCTTC.

This rearrangement joins TRBV6-5 to TRBJ1-1; D is unclear. The germline CDR1 and CDR2 sequences are MNHEY and SVGAGI. The CDR3 totals 12 residues. The ends were cut back, 5 bases at V and 1 base at J, with 5 bases in the middle. CDR3 protein: CASSRPNTEAFF. CDR3 coding DNA: TGTGCCAGCAGTCGACCGAACACTGAAGCTTTCTTT.

This clone was picked up one time. The chain carries TRBV11-2 and TRBJ2-5; maybe TRBD2 (6 bases). The CDR3 spans 15 residues. From germline, CDR1 is SGHAT and CDR2 FQNNGV. Trimming removed 5 bases at V and 1 base at J, with 14 bases between. CDR3: CASSPRTTTQETQYF. CDR3 nucleotide sequence: TGTGCCAGCAGCCCCCGGACTACCACCCAAGAGACCCAGTACTTC.

This chain connects TRBV30 to TRBJ1-4, with D perhaps matching TRBD1 (5 bases). Germline V gives CDR1 GTSNPN, CDR2 SVGIG (reference sequence). The CDR3 is made up of 13 amino acids. V gave up 7 bases and J gave up 6 bases, with 15 bases separating them. The CDR3 sequence is CAYERGADEKLFF. CDR3 DNA: TGTGCCTATGAGAGAGGGGCGGATGAAAAACTGTTTTTT.

This chain links TRBV27 with TRBJ1-5; D possibly corresponds to TRBD1 (6 bases). This CDR3 contains 16 residues. Germline CDR1 is MNHEY and CDR2 is SMNVEV (reference sequence). With 6 bases removed from V and 7 bases from J, the gap between germline ends came to 22 bases. CDR3 in amino acids: CASSRQQGGVGQPQHF. The CDR3 DNA reads as TGTGCCAGCAGCCGTCAACAGGGAGGGGTGGGACAGCCCCAGCATTTT.

The chain combines TRBV5-1 with TRBJ1-4; the D is unclear. Per the germline V gene, CDR1 is SGHRS and CDR2 is YFSETQ. The CDR3 totals 15 residues. The germline V and J ends were trimmed by 0 bases and 1 base, with 7 bases remaining between them. This CDR3 is CASSLGRVTNEKLFF. The CDR3 coding sequence is TGCGCCAGCAGCTTGGGTAGGGTAACTAATGAAAAACTGTTTTTT.

The V and J genes are TRBV19 and TRBJ1-2; D gene uncertain. This CDR3 spans 14 amino acids. The germline V gene has CDR1 LNHDA and CDR2 SQIVND (reference sequence). Trimming took 1 base from V and 1 from J, leaving 7 bases between them. CDR3 in DNA: TGTGCCAGTAGTATAGCGGGCCTTAACTATGGCTACACCTTC. Translated, it gives CASSIAGLNYGYTF.

The rearrangement links TRBV28 to TRBJ1-6; D possibly corresponds to TRBD1 (5 bases). Germline values: CDR1 MDHEN, CDR2 SYDVKM. There are 11 residues in the CDR3. Trimming shortened V by 5 bases and J by 13 bases, and 9 bases separated the two germline ends. DNA for the CDR3: TGTGCCAGCAGTACAGGTCGCCCCCTCCACTTT. This sequence encodes CASSTGRPLHF. Drawing the rest from reference TRBV28 and TRBJ1-6, the complete variable domain is DVKVTQSSRYLVKRTGEKVFLECVQDMDHENMFWYRQDPGLGLRLIYFSYDVKMKEKGDIPEGYSVSREKKERFSLILESASTNQTSMYLCASSTGRPLHFGNGTRLTVT.

This clone came up once. The chain employs TRBV7-8 and TRBJ1-2; no clear D. Between the trimmed V and J ends, which lost 3 bases and 1 base, there was a span of 6 bases. CDR3 length equals 13 residues. CDR1 and CDR2 from the germline V gene are SGHVS and FQNEAQ. CDR3 bases: TGTGCCAGCAGCTTTGAAGTTAACTATGGCTACACCTTC. Encoded protein: CASSFEVNYGYTF.

A single count supports this clone. This chain uses TRBV12-3 or TRBV12-4 with TRBJ2-7; D gene uncertain. V was trimmed by 1 base and J by 6 bases, leaving 4 bases between them. The CDR3 length is 11 residues. This CDR3 reads CASSLGLEQYF. CDR3 nucleotide sequence: TGTGCCAGCAGTTTAGGGCTCGAGCAGTACTTC.

The V call is TRBV27, the J call TRBJ2-7; D remains unclear. V lost 2 bases and J lost 5, with 1 base in between. Germline V gene sequence: CDR1 MNHEY, CDR2 SMNVEV (reference sequence). CDR3 size: 10 residues. The CDR3 nucleotides are TGTGCCAGCAGTTTACACGAGCAGTACTTC. Translated: CASSLHEQYF.

This clone has just one count. The CDR3 nucleotides read TGCGCCAGCAGGTCGGGCAGCTCTGGAAACACCATATATTTT. This codes for CASRSGSSGNTIYF. The chain uses TRBV10-2 and TRBJ1-3; D ambiguous. Germline lookup yields CDR1 WSHSY and CDR2 SAAADI. The V and J ends lost 6 bases and 0 bases respectively, with 9 bases between them. The CDR3 length is 14 residues.

The chain carries TRBV30 and TRBJ1-2, with D possibly matching TRBD1 (6 bases). CDR3 length: 13 amino acids. The germline V and J ends were trimmed by 0 bases and 7 bases, with 12 bases remaining between them. Germline values: CDR1 GTSNPN, CDR2 SVGIG (reference sequence). In DNA, the CDR3 is TGTGCCTGGAGTGTACGGACGACAGGTGGCTACACCTTC. Translating it yields CAWSVRTTGGYTF.

The genes are TRBV20-1 and TRBJ1-6, with no clear D. With 3 bases removed from V and 5 bases from J, the gap between germline ends came to 17 bases. The CDR3 contains 16 residues. Germline V gives CDR1 DFQATT, CDR2 SNEGSKA (reference sequence). CDR3 sequence reads: CSASRQPRRDNSPLHF. In nucleotides, the CDR3 is TGCAGTGCTAGTCGGCAACCCCGCCGAGATAATTCACCCCTCCACTTT.

The rearrangement links TRBV6-5 to TRBJ1-5; D unresolved. V dropped 0 bases and J dropped 6 bases, with 9 bases sitting between them. CDR3 length: 14 amino acids. Germline loops: CDR1 MNHEY, CDR2 SVGAGI. For the CDR3, the DNA is TGTGCCAGCAGTTACTCGAGTATTGCTCAGCCCCAGCATTTT. It codes for CASSYSSIAQPQHF.

This sequence joins TRBV7-8 and TRBJ2-3, with D possibly called TRBD1 or TRBD2 (5 bases each). The germline V and J ends were trimmed by 1 base and 2 bases, with 13 bases remaining between them. This CDR3 region has 16 residues. CDR1 is SGHVS and CDR2 is FQNEAQ in the germline V gene. DNA for the CDR3: TGTGCCAGCAGCTTAGTGTCTGGGACCCCCACAGATACGCAGTATTTT. Protein product: CASSLVSGTPTDTQYF.